This is a list of T cell receptor beta chains from one sample in a study of T cell repertoires in cytomegalovirus infection. TCRdb reprocessed the reads via MiXCR and lists one record per CDR3 protein. The sample yields about 140,000 distinct CDR3 sequences, roughly 6% seen once. Sample: PBMCs. The source of these receptors is a human donor in good health (CMV status not recorded). Some clones in this sample may be carry-over from other donors' samples. Each CDR3 is given with its conserved first and last residue. The D gene is left open where the match is weak. Not every row has a clone size; where given, it reads once, few, many or a size class.

v_call	d_call	clone_size	j_call	cdr3_aa	cdr3_nt
TRBV9	TRBD1	many	TRBJ2-6	CASSGRDRVLAGANVLTF	TGTGCCAGCAGCGGCCGGGACAGGGTGTTGGCTGGGGCCAACGTCCTGACTTTC
TRBV29-1	.	many	TRBJ1-5	CSVGVDSNQPQHF	TGCAGCGTTGGAGTAGATAGCAATCAGCCCCAGCATTTT
TRBV7-9	TRBD1	many	TRBJ2-7	CASSTRDSLEQYF	TGTGCCAGCAGCACCCGGGACAGTCTGGAGCAGTACTTC
TRBV3-1	TRBD1	many	TRBJ2-2	CASSGQGVVTGELFF	TGTGCCAGCAGCGGACAGGGGGTCGTCACCGGGGAGCTGTTTTTT
TRBV7-2	.	many	TRBJ1-6	CASSLVSRSYNSPLHF	TGTGCCAGCAGCTTAGTCAGCAGGTCCTATAATTCACCCCTCCACTTT
TRBV9	.	.	TRBJ2-2	CASSGTGDTGELFF	TGTGCCAGCAGCGGGACGGGGGACACCGGGGAGCTGTTTTTT
TRBV19	.	.	TRBJ2-1	CASSMEGSLYNEQFF	TGTGCCAGTAGTATGGAGGGGAGTCTCTACAATGAGCAGTTCTTC
TRBV24-1	.	few	TRBJ2-6	CATSDPGDLFGANVLTF	TGTGCCACCAGTGACCCCGGGGACCTATTTGGGGCCAACGTCCTGACTTTC
TRBV5-1	.	many	TRBJ2-7	CASSSGHTSSEQYF	TGCGCCAGCAGTTCGGGACATACCTCATCGGAGCAGTACTTC
TRBV28	.	many	TRBJ2-5	CASSQSWRGQYF	TGTGCCAGCAGCCAGAGCTGGAGGGGGCAGTACTTC
TRBV11-2	.	.	TRBJ1-3	CASSSIREVGNTIYF	TGTGCCAGCAGCTCAATCAGGGAGGTCGGAAACACCATATATTTT
TRBV20-1	.	many	TRBJ2-2	CSASEGSTTGELFF	TGCAGTGCTAGTGAAGGCAGTACAACCGGGGAGCTGTTTTTT
TRBV7-9	TRBD2	many	TRBJ2-1	CAGQTAGVTYNEQFF	TGTGCCGGGCAAACGGCGGGGGTGACCTACAATGAGCAGTTCTTC
TRBV7-2	.	many	TRBJ1-6	CASSLRRLDTSSPLHF	TGTGCCAGCAGCTTACGACGGTTGGACACTAGTTCACCCCTCCACTTT
TRBV7-2	TRBD1	many	TRBJ1-2	CASSFTLGTGVPGYTF	TGTGCCAGCAGCTTTACTTTGGGGACAGGGGTGCCTGGCTACACCTTC
TRBV6-2/TRBV6-3	TRBD1	few	TRBJ2-1	CASSRRGPGVSNEQFF	TGTGCCAGCAGTCGCAGGGGGCCGGGGGTAAGCAATGAGCAGTTCTTC
TRBV27	TRBD1	.	TRBJ1-1	CASSLSGQGAITEAFF	TGTGCCAGCAGTTTATCGGGACAGGGGGCGATCACTGAAGCTTTCTTT
TRBV29-1	.	few	TRBJ2-3	CSVTRTSTDTQYF	TGCAGCGTAACCCGTACTAGCACAGATACGCAGTATTTT
TRBV7-2	.	many	TRBJ2-3	CASSLASGQPTDTQYF	TGTGCCAGCAGCTTAGCTTCCGGACAGCCCACAGATACGCAGTATTTT
TRBV12-3/TRBV12-4	TRBD1	many	TRBJ2-7	CASARGTGTYEQYF	TGTGCCAGCGCTAGGGGGACAGGAACCTACGAGCAGTACTTC
TRBV10-3	TRBD1	.	TRBJ2-7	CAISVRDRGEQYF	TGTGCCATCAGTGTCCGGGACAGGGGCGAGCAGTACTTC
TRBV12-5	.	.	TRBJ2-3	CASGTSGSNTQYF	TGTGCTAGTGGCACCTCAGGGTCAAATACGCAGTATTTT
TRBV6-5	TRBD1	many	TRBJ2-2	CASSYAGTGISGELFF	TGTGCCAGCAGTTACGCCGGGACAGGGATTTCCGGGGAGCTGTTTTTT
TRBV7-2	.	few	TRBJ1-2	CASSIRSLTKIYGYTF	TGTGCCAGCAGCATCCGTTCCCTGACCAAGATCTATGGCTACACCTTC
TRBV12-5	.	few	TRBJ1-5	CASGLVPGRQINQPQHF	TGTGCTAGTGGTTTGGTCCCAGGGAGACAAATCAATCAGCCCCAGCATTTT
TRBV7-9	.	many	TRBJ2-7	CASSPGVYRVYEQYF	TGTGCCAGCAGCCCAGGGGTTTACAGGGTCTACGAGCAGTACTTC
TRBV20-1	TRBD2	few	TRBJ2-7	CSARDSGGVLGEQYF	TGCAGTGCTAGGGATAGCGGGGGGGTCCTGGGAGAGCAGTACTTC
TRBV20-1	TRBD1	many	TRBJ1-2	CSARPTDRGPSYGYTF	TGCAGTGCTAGACCCACCGACAGGGGACCAAGCTATGGCTACACCTTC
TRBV25-1	.	many	TRBJ1-2	CASSRMGYGYTF	TGTGCCAGCAGCCGAATGGGGTATGGCTACACCTTC
TRBV7-2	TRBD1	many	TRBJ2-1	CASSSFTGGARNEQFF	TGTGCCAGCAGCTCCTTTACAGGGGGCGCAAGGAATGAGCAGTTCTTC
TRBV28	.	many	TRBJ2-7	CASSRPTPSSYEQYF	TGTGCCAGCAGTCGACCGACACCCTCTTCCTACGAGCAGTACTTC
TRBV11-2	.	many	TRBJ1-1	CASSLFSRPDNTEAFF	TGTGCCAGCAGCCTTTTCTCGCGCCCGGACAACACTGAAGCTTTCTTT
TRBV6-4	.	many	TRBJ1-5	CASSPFHGANQPQHF	TGTGCCAGCAGTCCATTCCACGGGGCGAATCAGCCCCAGCATTTT
TRBV11-2	.	many	TRBJ2-3	CASSLDSGTDTQYF	TGTGCCAGCAGCTTAGATTCGGGCACAGATACGCAGTATTTT
TRBV12-3/TRBV12-4	.	many	TRBJ1-1	CASRAGEAFF	TGTGCCAGCAGGGCAGGGGAAGCTTTCTTT
TRBV28	TRBD1	.	TRBJ1-4	CASRSDRGLEKLFF	TGTGCCAGCAGGTCGGACAGGGGGCTTGAAAAACTGTTTTTT
TRBV7-8	TRBD1	many	TRBJ2-5	CASSFDRGWETQYF	TGTGCCAGCAGCTTTGACAGGGGATGGGAGACCCAGTACTTC
TRBV5-5	TRBD2	few	TRBJ2-2	CASSWFSGGNTGELFF	TGTGCCAGCAGCTGGTTTAGCGGGGGTAACACCGGGGAGCTGTTTTTT
TRBV10-3	TRBD2	many	TRBJ2-5	CAISESRGLQETQYF	TGTGCCATCAGTGAGTCGAGGGGACTACAAGAGACCCAGTACTTC
TRBV7-2	.	many	TRBJ2-1	CASSLGGGGGEQFF	TGTGCCAGCAGCTTAGGGGGGGGGGGCGGTGAGCAGTTCTTC
TRBV20-1	.	few	TRBJ1-1	CSATGERDTEAFF	TGCAGTGCTACAGGCGAACGGGACACTGAAGCTTTCTTT
TRBV7-8	TRBD1	many	TRBJ1-6	CASSSLGQGNSPLHF	TGTGCCAGCAGCTCGCTCGGACAGGGGAATTCACCCCTCCACTTT
TRBV19	.	.	TRBJ1-1	CASSQGQVTEAFF	TGTGCCAGTAGTCAGGGTCAGGTCACTGAAGCTTTCTTT
TRBV7-2	TRBD1	many	TRBJ1-6	CASSLMRGQSNSPLHF	TGTGCCAGCAGCTTAATGAGGGGACAGAGTAATTCACCCCTCCACTTT
TRBV2	TRBD1	.	TRBJ2-3	CASVRDRGQDTQYF	TGTGCCAGCGTTAGAGACAGGGGGCAAGATACGCAGTATTTT
TRBV13	TRBD2	few	TRBJ2-1	CASSSRGDNEQFF	TGTGCCAGCAGCTCACGGGGGGACAATGAGCAGTTCTTC
TRBV4-2	.	many	TRBJ1-2	CASSQDIVQTFPLGGYTF	TGTGCCAGCAGCCAAGATATAGTACAGACGTTTCCCCTAGGCGGCTACACCTTC
TRBV19	TRBD2	many	TRBJ2-1	CASSSRDYVNEQFF	TGTGCCAGTAGTAGCAGGGACTACGTGAATGAGCAGTTCTTC
TRBV6-4	.	many	TRBJ2-1	CASKEQALGNEQFF	TGTGCCAGCAAGGAACAGGCTCTGGGGAATGAGCAGTTCTTC
TRBV20-1	TRBD1	many	TRBJ1-4	CSARDGDRTNEKLFF	TGCAGTGCTAGAGATGGGGACAGAACTAATGAAAAACTGTTTTTT
TRBV7-2	TRBD1	many	TRBJ2-3	CASSLQQGWTDTQYF	TGTGCCAGCAGCTTACAACAGGGGTGGACAGATACGCAGTATTTT
TRBV5-4	.	.	TRBJ2-1	CASSQAGTQGFHEQFF	TGTGCCAGCAGCCAGGCGGGCACGCAAGGGTTCCATGAGCAGTTCTTC
TRBV19	.	many	TRBJ1-4	CASSTGRQGVRNEKLFF	TGTGCCAGTAGTACCGGGCGGCAGGGAGTGCGTAATGAAAAACTGTTTTTT
TRBV7-2	TRBD2	many	TRBJ2-3	CASSSIAGASTDTQYF	TGTGCCAGCAGCTCGATAGCGGGGGCTAGCACAGATACGCAGTATTTT
TRBV20-1	TRBD1	few	TRBJ2-3	CSAGTGWSQYF	TGCAGTGCCGGGACAGGTTGGTCGCAGTATTTT
TRBV11-2	.	few	TRBJ1-1	CASSSPGMGRSTEAFF	TGTGCCAGCAGCTCCCCCGGGATGGGGCGATCCACTGAAGCTTTCTTT
TRBV24-1	.	few	TRBJ1-5	CATSAATGNQPQHF	TGTGCCACCAGTGCTGCAACAGGTAATCAGCCCCAGCATTTT
TRBV7-2	.	many	TRBJ2-2	CASSTAGWGELFF	TGTGCCAGCAGCACGGCCGGATGGGGGGAGCTGTTTTTT